The 24 T cell receptor beta chains below come from one sample, sequenced in a study of early T cells in non-severe SARS-CoV-2 infection. TCRdb passed the 5' RACE reads through MiXCR, listing each CDR3 protein once. The table shows tens of thousands of distinct CDR3 sequences, with approximately 5.2% occurring only once. Sequencing was performed on whole blood. All receptors derive from an adult who was a healthcare worker with PCR-confirmed SARS-CoV-2 infection or an uninfected control (not recorded which).

The table lists this clonotype with many counts. The V gene is TRBV7-6, the J gene TRBJ2-1, with 9 bases that match TRBD2. Germline V gene data show CDR1 as SGHVS and CDR2 as FNYEAQ. The V and J ends lost 8 bases and 9 bases, in that order; junction bases with no gene match: 5. The CDR3 spans 12 residues. CDR3 protein: CASAGGRTEQFF. The CDR3 coding sequence is TGTGCCAGCGCGGGAGGGCGTACTGAGCAGTTCTTC.

This clonotype has a count of ten or more. Here the CDR3 DNA reads TGTGCCAGCAGCCAAGCTACAGGGGGAAGCCACGAGCAGTACTTC. Amino acid sequence: CASSQATGGSHEQYF. J is TRBJ2-7 and V is TRBV14; 8 nucleotides agree with TRBD1. CDR1 and CDR2 (germline): SGHDN, FVKESK. The CDR3 length is 15 residues. V lost 1 base, J lost 5 bases, and 7 bases stayed unmatched. The full variable domain, with the rest looked up from reference TRBV14 and TRBJ2-7, is EAGVTQFPSHSVIEKGQTVTLRCDPISGHDNLYWYRRVMGKEIKFLLHFVKESKQDESGMPNNRFLAERTGGTYSTLKVQPAELEDSGVYFCASSQATGGSHEQYFGPGTRLTVT.

The chain combines TRBV12-3 or TRBV12-4 with TRBJ1-1, with TRBD1 identical over 7 bases. V was pared by 8 bases and J by 5 bases, with 8 bases of the junction left unmatched. CDR3 size: 13 residues. The CDR3, as DNA: TGTGCCAGCGCTCCAGGGGGAACGACTGAAGCTTTCTTT. Protein sequence: CASAPGGTTEAFF.

This clonotype was recorded at least ten times. V and J are TRBV15 and TRBJ2-1; D is possibly TRBD2 (5 bases). This CDR3 has 15 residues. CDR1 is LNHNV and CDR2 is YYDKDF in the germline V gene (reference sequence). V lost 1 base and J lost 0, with 7 bases in between. CDR3 bases: TGTGCCACCAGCAGAGGAACTAGCTCCTACAATGAGCAGTTCTTC. Translation: CATSRGTSSYNEQFF. The full variable domain, rest sourced from reference TRBV15 and TRBJ2-1, is DAMVIQNPRYQVTQFGKPVTLSCSQTLNHNVMYWYQQKSSQAPKLLFHYYDKDFNNEADTPDNFQSRRPNTSFCFLDIRSPGLGDTAMYLCATSRGTSSYNEQFFGPGTRLTVL.

The rearrangement uses TRBV29-1 and TRBJ2-3, with D possibly matching TRBD2 (6 bases). Germline V CDR1 and CDR2: SQVTM, ANQGSEA. V lost 7 bases, J lost 2 bases, and 13 bases lay in between. This CDR3 is built from 13 residues. CDR3 nucleotide sequence: TGCAGCGCCTCACGGGACTCCACAGATACGCAGTATTTT. It encodes CSASRDSTDTQYF.

Ten or more counts support this clonotype. The chain is built from TRBV4-1 and TRBJ2-7, with 9 bases fitting TRBD2. With 2 bases clipped from V and 2 bases from J, the junction kept 4 bases outside the gene matches. CDR3 length: 15 amino acids. Germline lookup yields CDR1 MGHRA and CDR2 YSYEKL. The CDR3 is CASSQLAGPTYEQYV. CDR3 coding DNA: TGCGCCAGCAGCCAACTAGCGGGACCAACCTACGAGCAGTACGTC.

This clonotype was detected ten times or more. The chain joins TRBV3-1 to TRBJ2-1, with D maybe TRBD2 (5 bases). The ends were cut back, 6 bases at V and 8 bases at J, with 20 bases in the middle. The CDR3 totals 15 residues. Germline CDR1 reads LGHDT; CDR2 reads YNNKEL (reference sequence). The CDR3 here is CASSPREFGGHEQFF. The CDR3 coding sequence is TGTGCCAGCAGTCCACGGGAATTTGGCGGCCATGAGCAGTTCTTC.

This clonotype was found many times. This chain uses TRBV3-1 with TRBJ1-4; D gene ambiguous. From germline, CDR1 is LGHDT and CDR2 YNNKEL (reference sequence). Trimming cost V 0 bases and J 5 bases, with 10 bases left between them. The CDR3 consists of 15 residues. In nucleotides, the CDR3 is TGTGCCAGCAGCCAAGAACCGGGTGCGAATGAAAAACTGTTTTTT. It translates to CASSQEPGANEKLFF.

In this sample, this clonotype turned up many times. The genes are TRBV7-9 and TRBJ2-3; D is possibly TRBD2 (5 bases). Germline CDR1 and CDR2: SEHNR and FQNEAQ (reference sequence). The CDR3 is made up of 16 amino acids. V was shortened by 1 base and J by 4 bases, with 15 bases between the two germline ends. CDR3 loop: CASSLGWSRDADTQYF. The CDR3 DNA reads TGTGCCAGCAGCTTAGGCTGGTCGAGGGATGCAGATACGCAGTATTTT.

The V call is TRBV6-6, the J call TRBJ1-5; no clear D gene. The germline gives CDR1 MNHNY, CDR2 SVGAGI (reference sequence). Trimming removed 7 bases from V and 3 bases from J, with 7 bases in between. The CDR3 sequence is 12 residues long. CDR3 in DNA: TGTGCCAGCACCTACTTCAATCAGCCCCAGCATTTT. Translating gives CASTYFNQPQHF.

This clonotype was seen ten or more times. The J gene is TRBJ2-1, the V gene TRBV5-1; perhaps TRBD2 as D (5 bases). The V end lost 0 bases, the J end lost 0 bases, and 10 bases lay between the germline ends. The germline CDR1 and CDR2 sequences are SGHRS and YFSETQ. This CDR3 contains 16 residues. DNA of the CDR3: TGCGCCAGCAGCTTGGGGGTGGGAGTCTCCTACAATGAGCAGTTCTTC. Protein: CASSLGVGVSYNEQFF.

This clonotype was seen many times. The gene calls are TRBV12-3 or TRBV12-4 and TRBJ2-3; 8 bases fit TRBD2. The V gene end was trimmed by 6 bases and the J gene end by 5 bases; junction bases not matched to a gene: 7. There are 14 residues in the CDR3. The CDR3 DNA sequence: TGTGCCAGCAGCCCTCTCGCGGGAGGAGATACGCAGTATTTT. This codes for CASSPLAGGDTQYF.

This clonotype was picked up many times. The chain employs TRBV2 and TRBJ2-1, with 10 nucleotides matching TRBD2. CDR1 and CDR2 (germline): SNHLY, FYNNEI. The CDR3 runs to 12 residues. Unmatched junction bases numbered 2, after V lost 6 bases and J lost 9 bases. In nucleotides, the CDR3 is TGTGCCAGCAGCGGACTAGCGGTTGAGCAGTTCTTC. It specifies CASSGLAVEQFF.

The gene calls are TRBV6-2 or TRBV6-3 and TRBJ2-7, with D perhaps matching TRBD2 (5 bases). This CDR3 spans 13 amino acids. Germline V gives CDR1 MNHEY, CDR2 SVGEGT. The ends were cut back, 2 bases at V and 4 bases at J, with 9 bases in the middle. Written as DNA, the CDR3 is TGTGCCAGCAGTTACGGGAGTCAATACGAGCAGTACGTC. Amino acids: CASSYGSQYEQYV.

This clonotype was seen repeatedly, ten times or more. The gene calls are TRBV7-9 and TRBJ2-3; perhaps D is TRBD1 or TRBD2 (5 bases each). Trimming shortened V by 5 bases and J by 0 bases, and 15 bases separated the two germline ends. Germline V gene sequence: CDR1 SEHNR, CDR2 FQNEAQ (reference sequence). This CDR3 has 16 amino acids. The CDR3, as DNA: TGTGCCAGCAGCGCCGGGACCACTGGGAGCACAGATACGCAGTATTTT. This encodes CASSAGTTGSTDTQYF.

This clonotype was seen at least ten times. This rearrangement joins TRBV11-3 to TRBJ2-1, with TRBD1 identical over 7 bases. With V trimmed by 5 bases and J by 8 bases, 9 bases remained unmatched. Germline V gives CDR1 SGHNT, CDR2 YENEEA. The CDR3 sequence is 14 residues long. CDR3: CASSPSGTGDEQFF. In DNA form, the CDR3 reads TGTGCCAGCAGCCCCTCAGGTACAGGGGATGAGCAGTTCTTC. The whole variable domain, remainder taken from reference TRBV11-3 and TRBJ2-1, is EAGVVQSPRYKIIEKKQPVAFWCNPISGHNTLYWYLQNLGQGPELLIRYENEEAVDDSQLPKDRFSAERLKGVDSTLKIQPAELGDSAVYLCASSPSGTGDEQFFGPGTRLTVL.

The rearrangement joins TRBV11-2 to TRBJ2-2; D uncertain. V lost 0 bases and J 1 base, leaving 6 bases between the germline ends. CDR1 is SGHAT and CDR2 is FQNNGV in the germline V gene. The CDR3 extends over 15 amino acids. CDR3 coding DNA: TGTGCCAGCAGCTTAGATCAGCGGAACACCGGGGAGCTGTTTTTT. It encodes CASSLDQRNTGELFF.

This clonotype was counted many times. The chain carries TRBV7-2 and TRBJ1-2, with D maybe TRBD1 (6 bases). The CDR3 has 16 amino acids. The germline CDR1 and CDR2 sequences are SGHTA and FQGNSA. Trimming removed 1 base from V and 5 bases from J, with 17 bases in between. The CDR3 coding sequence is TGTGCCAGCAGCTTAGGGTATATGGCAGGGGAATATGGCTACACCTTC. This gives the protein CASSLGYMAGEYGYTF.

The gene calls are TRBV5-1 and TRBJ2-1; the D gene is possibly TRBD2 (6 bases). This CDR3 comprises 13 residues. The V gene's germline CDR1 is SGHRS and CDR2 YFSETQ. The V and J ends lost 4 bases and 5 bases respectively, with 10 bases between them. The chain's CDR3 is CASSGGTHNEQFF. The CDR3 DNA sequence: TGCGCCAGCAGCGGGGGGACTCACAATGAGCAGTTCTTC.

This clonotype came up many times. The junction shows a germline mismatch at one end, possibly a read error. This sequence joins TRBV4-1 and TRBJ1-1; tentative D call: TRBD1 (6 bases). Germline V gene data show CDR1 as MGHRA and CDR2 as YSYEKL. The CDR3 length is 12 residues. CDR3 nucleotides: TGCGCCAGCAGCCAAGGGGACACTGAAGTTTTCTTT. As protein: CASSQGDTEVFF.

This clonotype was seen at least ten times. The chain joins TRBV29-1 to TRBJ1-1, with D unclear. Germline V gene sequence: CDR1 SQVTM, CDR2 ANQGSEA. This CDR3 is built from 10 residues. Trimming took off 5 bases at V and 10 bases at J, with 11 bases between the two ends. The CDR3 region has the DNA TGCAGCGTTAACGAGGGTAGAGCTTTCTTT. This codes for CSVNEGRAFF. Drawing the rest from reference TRBV29-1 and TRBJ1-1, the complete variable domain is SAVISQKPSRDICQRGTSLTIQCQVDSQVTMMFWYRQQPGQSLTLIATANQGSEATYESGFVIDKFPISRPNLTFSTLTVSNMSPEDSSIYLCSVNEGRAFFGQGTRLTVV.

This clonotype was observed many times. The chain carries TRBV24-1 and TRBJ2-1; D gene unclear. CDR3 size: 11 residues. The V gene lost 2 bases and the J gene lost 15 bases, with 10 bases spanning the gap. CDR1 and CDR2 (germline): KGHDR, SFDVKD. The CDR3, as DNA: TGTGCCACCAGTGATTACCCGGGTTGGTTCTTC. This translates into CATSDYPGWFF.

This clonotype was recorded at least ten times. The chain recombines TRBV11-2 with TRBJ2-1; D ambiguous. Germline CDR1 and CDR2: SGHAT and FQNNGV. The V end was cut by 4 bases, the J end by 5 bases, with 9 bases between. CDR3 length: 13 residues. In DNA, the CDR3 is TGTGCCAGCAGCTCCTTTCGCGACAATGAGCAGTTCTTC. The encoded protein is CASSSFRDNEQFF.

In its sample, this clonotype was seen many times. The chain couples TRBV6-6 to TRBJ2-1; 13 nucleotides match TRBD2. This CDR3 spans 15 amino acids. Germline-derived CDR1 and CDR2 are MNHNY and SVGAGI (reference sequence). J lost 6 bases, V lost 6 bases, and 5 bases had no gene match. CDR3 DNA: TGTGCCAGCAGCCCGGGACTAGCGGGACCCAATGAGCAGTTCTTC. Protein product: CASSPGLAGPNEQFF.